A selection of T cell receptor beta chains follows, all from one sample in a study of blood T cell repertoires in COVID-19. Sequenced by immunoSEQ multiplex PCR; TCRdb stores in-frame clones only, minus some. The repertoire holds more than 250,000 clones, with 88% as singletons. Sequencing was performed on peripheral blood. The receptor source for this set is a woman aged 30 to 39 with COVID-19, enrolled during active disease. The CDR3 runs from the conserved cysteine through the conserved F or W. The order of the fields is clone size, D gene, V gene, J gene, CDR3 DNA, CDR3 protein. A D gene is named only where the DNA matches it firmly. Clone size is shown for a subset of rows, as once, few, many or a class of expanded clone.

-	TRBD1	TRBV28	TRBJ1-2	TGTGCCAGCAGTTTCTTACCACAGGGGGATACTGGCTACACCTTC	CASSFLPQGDTGYTF
-	-	TRBV6-5	TRBJ1-3	TGTGCCAGCAGCTCCGGTGGAAACACCATATATTTT	CASSSGGNTIYF
-	-	TRBV9	TRBJ1-1	TGTGCCAGCAGCGTAATCCGGGAGAACACTGAAGCTTTCTTT	CASSVIRENTEAFF
few	-	TRBV5-1	TRBJ1-2	TGCGCCAGCAGCTTGGTCTCAGACGACTTAGGTGGCTACACCTTC	CASSLVSDDLGGYTF
-	-	TRBV5-5	TRBJ1-3	TGTGCCAGCAGCTTTTGGGCATATGGAAACACCATATATTTT	CASSFWAYGNTIYF
-	-	TRBV5-5	TRBJ1-2	TGTGCCAGCAGCCCGAGGATGGTTGGCTACACCTTC	CASSPRMVGYTF
-	-	TRBV19	TRBJ2-2	TGTGCCAGTAGTATACAGGGCACCGGGGAGCTGTTTTTT	CASSIQGTGELFF
-	TRBD1	TRBV28	TRBJ1-3	TGTGCCAGCAGTCCCCTCGAGACAGGGCCCGATAGCTCTGGAAACACCATATATTTT	CASSPLETGPDSSGNTIYF
-	-	TRBV28	TRBJ1-3	TGTGCCAGCAGTTCGGGGGGGAATCCTGGAAACACCATATATTTT	CASSSGGNPGNTIYF
-	TRBD1	TRBV7-9	TRBJ1-2	TGTGCCGTTTACGGGGACAGAGACTATGGCTACACCTTC	CAVYGDRDYGYTF
-	TRBD1	TRBV6-5	TRBJ1-3	TGTGCCAGCAGTCTTTCCCGGGGACAGGACCACACCATATATTTT	CASSLSRGQDHTIYF
-	TRBD2	TRBV18	TRBJ2-3	TGTGCCAGCTCACTACTCCCGGCGGGGGGTGCAGATACGCAGTATTTT	CASSLLPAGGADTQYF
-	TRBD2	TRBV7-3	TRBJ2-1	TGTGCCAGCAGCGCCGGACTAGCCTCCAATGAGCAGTTCTTC	CASSAGLASNEQFF
-	-	TRBV7-2	TRBJ1-2	TGTGCCAGCAGCCGTACCGTACAGGTCGGCTATGGCTACACCTTC	CASSRTVQVGYGYTF
-	-	TRBV7-5	TRBJ1-2	TGTGTCCCTCCAAGGGGTAAATATAACTATGGCTACACCTTC	CVPPRGKYNYGYTF
-	-	TRBV11-1	TRBJ2-5	TGTGCCAGCAGCTCCTCTCCGAGCTTGGAGACCCAGTACTTC	CASSSSPSLETQYF
-	-	TRBV5-1	TRBJ1-4	TGCGCCAGCAGTCCACGGAGTCCTAATGAAAAACTGTTTTTT	CASSPRSPNEKLFF
-	TRBD1	TRBV4-1	TRBJ1-1	TGCGCCAGCAGCCCGGGGACAGGGACTGAAGCTTTCTTT	CASSPGTGTEAFF